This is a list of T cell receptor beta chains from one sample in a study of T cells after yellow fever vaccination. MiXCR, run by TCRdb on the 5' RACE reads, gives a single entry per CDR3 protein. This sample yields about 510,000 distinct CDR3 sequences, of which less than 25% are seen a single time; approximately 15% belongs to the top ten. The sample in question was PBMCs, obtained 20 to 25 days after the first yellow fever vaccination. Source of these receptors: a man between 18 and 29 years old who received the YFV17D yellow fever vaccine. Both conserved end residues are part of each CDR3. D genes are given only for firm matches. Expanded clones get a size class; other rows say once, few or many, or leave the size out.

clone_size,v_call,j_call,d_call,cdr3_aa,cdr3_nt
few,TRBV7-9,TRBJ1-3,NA,CASSQGGGTNTIYF,TGTGCCAGCAGCCAGGGTGGCGGGACGAACACCATATATTTT
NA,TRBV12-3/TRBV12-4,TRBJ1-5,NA,CASSDQEGNQPQHF,TGTGCCAGCAGCGACCAGGAGGGCAATCAGCCCCAGCATTTT
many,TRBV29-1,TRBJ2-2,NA,CSVDRGGNGELFF,TGCAGCGTTGATAGGGGGGGCAACGGGGAGCTGTTTTTT
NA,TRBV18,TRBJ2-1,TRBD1,CASSRDRGGDEQFF,TGTGCCAGCTCACGGGACAGGGGAGGGGATGAGCAGTTCTTC
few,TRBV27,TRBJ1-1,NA,CASSLNNRITEAFF,TGTGCCAGCAGTTTAAATAACCGCATCACTGAAGCTTTCTTT
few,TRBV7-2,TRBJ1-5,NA,CASSSGYQPQHF,TGTGCCAGCAGCTCGGGTTACCAGCCCCAGCATTTT
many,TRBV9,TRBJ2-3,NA,CASSPREDGVTTQYF,TGTGCCAGCAGCCCCCGAGAGGATGGAGTCACCACGCAGTATTTT
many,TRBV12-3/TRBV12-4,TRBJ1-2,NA,CASSLVGADGYTF,TGTGCCAGCAGTTTAGTTGGAGCCGATGGCTACACCTTC
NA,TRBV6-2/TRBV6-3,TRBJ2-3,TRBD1,CASRTRGRGDTQYF,TGTGCCAGCCGAACGAGGGGGCGCGGAGATACGCAGTATTTT
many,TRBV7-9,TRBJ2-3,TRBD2,CASSLRRGGTDTQYF,TGTGCCAGCAGCTTACGGCGGGGGGGCACAGATACGCAGTATTTT
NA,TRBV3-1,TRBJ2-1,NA,CASSQVGQLDLGSYNEQFF,TGTGCCAGCAGCCAAGTTGGGCAGCTAGACTTGGGCTCCTACAATGAGCAGTTCTTC
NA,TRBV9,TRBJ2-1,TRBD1,CASSVRPTGYNEQFF,TGTGCCAGCAGCGTACGACCGACAGGGTACAATGAGCAGTTCTTC
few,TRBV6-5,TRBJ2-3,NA,CASRSLAGRTDTQYF,TGTGCCAGCAGAAGTCTAGCAGGGAGAACAGATACGCAGTATTTT
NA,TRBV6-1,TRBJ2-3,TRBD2,CASSVFGGEYTDTQYF,TGTGCCAGCAGTGTCTTCGGGGGGGAGTACACAGATACGCAGTATTTT
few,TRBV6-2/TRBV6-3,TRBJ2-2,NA,CASSYYRHSNTGELFF,TGTGCCAGCAGTTATTATCGTCACTCGAACACCGGGGAGCTGTTTTTT
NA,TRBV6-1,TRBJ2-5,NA,CASSPPGGSPGTQYF,TGTGCCAGCAGCCCCCCGGGGGGCTCTCCGGGGACCCAGTACTTC
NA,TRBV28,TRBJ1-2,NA,CASSSPPAANYGYTF,TGTGCCAGCAGTTCCCCACCCGCTGCTAACTATGGCTACACCTTC
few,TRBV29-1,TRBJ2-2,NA,CSVEVGGTGELFF,TGCAGCGTTGAAGTTGGGGGAACCGGGGAGCTGTTTTTT
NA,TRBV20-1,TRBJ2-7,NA,CSALRPVEDEQYF,TGCAGTGCCCTCAGACCGGTAGAAGACGAGCAGTACTTC
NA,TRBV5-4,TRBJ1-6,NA,CASSPQSQVNSPLHF,TGTGCCAGCAGCCCGCAAAGCCAGGTTAATTCACCCCTCCACTTT
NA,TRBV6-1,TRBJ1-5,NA,CASSVGHYSNQPQHF,TGTGCCAGCAGCGTAGGACATTATAGCAATCAGCCCCAGCATTTT
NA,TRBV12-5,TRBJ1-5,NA,CASSPQLSNQPQHF,TGTGCTAGCTCCCCCCAGCTTAGCAATCAGCCCCAGCATTTT
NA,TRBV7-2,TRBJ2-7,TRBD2,CASSFGLAGVYEQYF,TGTGCCAGCAGCTTTGGACTAGCGGGGGTCTACGAGCAGTACTTC
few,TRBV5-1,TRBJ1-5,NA,CASSTDGDQPQHF,TGCGCCAGCAGCACGGACGGGGATCAGCCCCAGCATTTT
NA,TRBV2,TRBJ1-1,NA,CASSATTNTEAFF,TGTGCCAGCAGTGCCACCACGAACACTGAAGCTTTCTTT
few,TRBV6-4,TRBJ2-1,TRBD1,CASSEGTGVYNEQFF,TGTGCCAGCAGTGAGGGGACAGGTGTCTACAATGAGCAGTTCTTC
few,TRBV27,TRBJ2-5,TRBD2,CASRTLAGETQYF,TGTGCCAGCAGGACCCTAGCGGGGGAGACCCAGTACTTC
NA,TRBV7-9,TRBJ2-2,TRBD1,CASSELQGVNPGELFF,TGTGCCAGCAGCGAATTACAGGGGGTAAACCCCGGGGAGCTGTTTTTT
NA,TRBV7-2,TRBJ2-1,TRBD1,CASSFRRPGTGANEQFF,TGTGCCAGCAGCTTCCGTCGACCCGGGACAGGGGCGAACGAGCAGTTCTTC
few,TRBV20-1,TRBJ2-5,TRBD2,CSGGLAGLQETQYF,TGCAGTGGGGGTCTAGCGGGGCTCCAAGAGACCCAGTACTTC
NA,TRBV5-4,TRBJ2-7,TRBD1,CASGTGWDEQYF,TGTGCCAGCGGGACAGGGTGGGACGAGCAGTACTTC
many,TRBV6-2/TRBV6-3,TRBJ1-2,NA,CASSLPNYGYTF,TGTGCCAGCAGTTTACCCAACTATGGCTACACCTTC
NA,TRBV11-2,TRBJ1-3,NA,CASSLEGSSGAGNTIYF,TGTGCCAGCAGCTTAGAAGGGAGTTCAGGGGCTGGAAACACCATATATTTT